Shown below are 31 T cell receptor beta chains from a single sample sequenced in a study of blood T cell repertoires in COVID-19. The table came from immunoSEQ multiplex PCR; TCRdb's copy has only in-frame clones and leaves some out. The sample yields tens of thousands of clones, 75% to 95% seen once. The sequenced sample consisted of peripheral blood. The receptors were gathered from a human donor in a cohort sampled during active COVID-19.

This clone is a singleton in its sample. The chain combines TRBV6-6 with TRBJ2-7; TRBD2 matches at 7 bases. Losses at the gene ends were 6 bases for V and 4 bases for J; bases not matched to a gene: 12. Germline assignment: CDR1 MNHNY and CDR2 SVGAGI (reference sequence). This CDR3 has 15 amino acids. For the CDR3, the DNA is TGTGCCAGCAGGTCGTTGGGCGGGAGACAGTACGAGCAGTACTTC. It yields the protein CASRSLGGRQYEQYF.

The chain joins TRBV15 to TRBJ2-7, with 10 bases matching TRBD1. Germline V gene lookup returns CDR1 LNHNV and CDR2 YYDKDF (reference sequence). The V gene end was trimmed by 5 bases and the J gene end by 5 bases; junction bases not matched to a gene: 18. This CDR3 contains 18 residues. The CDR3 bases are TGTGCCACCAGCCGCCGCCTGACAGGGGGCGGAGGAATCCACGAGCAGTACTTC. Translation gives CATSRRLTGGGGIHEQYF.

This clone was counted only a few times. The rearrangement joins TRBV19 to TRBJ2-7, with TRBD1 identical over 10 bases. The CDR3 is 15 amino acids. With 5 bases clipped from V and 1 base from J, the junction kept 5 bases outside the gene matches. CDR1 LNHDA and CDR2 SQIVND come from the germline V gene (reference sequence). The DNA for the CDR3 is TGTGCCAGTAGTCAAGGACAGGGGGTTTCCTACGAGCAGTACTTC. This gives the protein CASSQGQGVSYEQYF.

This clone was seen only once. The gene calls are TRBV28 and TRBJ1-2; D is perhaps TRBD1 (5 bases). Germline CDR1 and CDR2: MDHEN and SYDVKM. Trimming left V 2 bases short and J 8 bases short, with 15 bases between. The CDR3 has 14 residues. The CDR3 DNA sequence: TGTGCCAGCAGTTTAGGGGCCAGGGTGGGAGGCTACACCTTC. This codes for CASSLGARVGGYTF.

The chain is built from TRBV27 and TRBJ2-1; no firm D call. Trimming cost V 5 bases and J 4 bases, with 9 bases left between them. Per the germline V gene, CDR1 is MNHEY and CDR2 is SMNVEV (reference sequence). CDR3 length equals 13 residues. The CDR3 sequence is CASSNHRYNEQFF. The CDR3, as DNA: TGTGCCAGCAGTAACCACCGGTACAATGAGCAGTTCTTC.

V and J are TRBV7-2 and TRBJ1-6; D is uncertain. Germline V gene lookup returns CDR1 SGHTA and CDR2 FQGNSA. The CDR3 runs to 16 residues. V gave up 1 base and J gave up 6 bases, with 13 bases separating them. This CDR3 is CASSLGSGRVNSPLHF. The CDR3 nucleotides read TGTGCCAGCAGCTTAGGAAGTGGGCGGGTTAATTCACCCCTCCACTTT.

In DNA form, the CDR3 reads TGTGCCAGCAGTCAGTCCCACTCCTACAATGAGCAGTTCTTC. It specifies CASSQSHSYNEQFF. The chain joins TRBV27 to TRBJ2-1; D not certain. Germline lookup yields CDR1 MNHEY and CDR2 SMNVEV (reference sequence). Trimming cost V 5 bases and J 0 bases, with 8 bases left between them. The CDR3 totals 14 residues.

CDR3 sequence reads: CASSPSGTTGADTQYF. In DNA, the CDR3 is TGTGCCAGCAGCCCCAGTGGGACTACCGGCGCAGATACGCAGTATTTT. This chain joins TRBV9 and TRBJ2-3, with 7 nucleotides matching TRBD2. The germline V gene encodes CDR1 SGDLS and CDR2 YYNGEE. This CDR3 is built from 16 residues. Unmatched junction bases numbered 12, after V lost 4 bases and J lost 4 bases. The full variable domain, with the rest looked up from reference TRBV9 and TRBJ2-3, is DSGVTQTPKHLITATGQRVTLRCSPRSGDLSVYWYQQSLDQGLQFLIQYYNGEERAKGNILERFSAQQFPDLHSELNLSSLELGDSALYFCASSPSGTTGADTQYFGPGTRLTVL.

The chain is built from TRBV2 and TRBJ2-3, with 13 bases lining up with TRBD2. V shed 8 bases and J 11 bases; nucleotides not matched to a gene: 10. The V gene's germline CDR1 is SNHLY and CDR2 FYNNEI. The CDR3 runs 14 residues. The CDR3 here is CASRTSGRGYEQYF. The CDR3, as DNA: TGTGCCAGCCGGACTAGCGGGAGAGGGTATGAGCAGTATTTT. The full variable domain, its missing parts supplied by reference TRBV2 and TRBJ2-3, is EPEVTQTPSHQVTQMGQEVILRCVPISNHLYFYWYRQILGQKVEFLVSFYNNEISEKSEIFDDQFSVERPDGSNFTLKIRSTKLEDSAMYFCASRTSGRGYEQYFGPGTRLTVL.

The J gene is TRBJ2-1, the V gene TRBV11-3; 11 bases align to TRBD2. The ends lost 2 bases at V and 0 bases at J; junction bases unmatched: 0. The CDR3 is 16 residues long. Germline CDR1 reads SGHNT; CDR2 reads YENEEA. CDR3 sequence: CASSLLAGGSYNEQFF. The CDR3 region has the DNA TGTGCCAGCAGCTTACTAGCGGGGGGCTCCTACAATGAGCAGTTCTTC. The full variable domain, with the rest looked up from reference TRBV11-3 and TRBJ2-1, is EAGVVQSPRYKIIEKKQPVAFWCNPISGHNTLYWYLQNLGQGPELLIRYENEEAVDDSQLPKDRFSAERLKGVDSTLKIQPAELGDSAVYLCASSLLAGGSYNEQFFGPGTRLTVL.

The chain links TRBV5-6 to TRBJ1-2; D not resolved. V shed 4 bases and J shed 5 bases, with 12 bases lying between them. Germline loops: CDR1 SGHDT, CDR2 YYEEEE. The CDR3 sequence is 13 residues long. The CDR3: CASSPRTVYGYTF. CDR3 bases: TGTGCCAGCAGCCCCAGGACTGTTTATGGCTACACCTTC.

Points on this clone: Other DNA sequences of this sample code for an identical CDR3. The chain employs TRBV9 and TRBJ2-7; 11 nucleotides agree with TRBD2. This CDR3 contains 15 residues. J lost 0 bases, V lost 2 bases, and 1 base had no gene match. CDR1 SGDLS and CDR2 YYNGEE come from the germline V gene. The CDR3 protein is CASSVGTSGSYEQYF. The DNA of the CDR3 is TGTGCCAGCAGCGTCGGGACTAGCGGCTCCTACGAGCAGTACTTC.

This rearrangement joins TRBV12-3 or TRBV12-4 to TRBJ2-5; 8 bases are a match to TRBD2. V shed 6 bases and J 5 bases; nucleotides not matched to a gene: 5. The CDR3 runs to 13 residues. CDR3 amino acids: CASRPAGDETQYF. CDR3 sequence (DNA): TGTGCCAGCAGGCCAGCGGGAGATGAGACCCAGTACTTC.

The genes are TRBV4-1 and TRBJ1-1; D is ambiguous. The V and J ends lost 4 bases and 2 bases respectively, with 8 bases between them. Germline-derived CDR1 and CDR2 are MGHRA and YSYEKL. This CDR3 spans 13 amino acids. CDR3 DNA: TGCGCCAGCAGCCTCACACAAAACACTGAAGCTTTCTTT. It yields the protein CASSLTQNTEAFF.

This chain links TRBV11-2 with TRBJ2-2; 9 nucleotides agree with TRBD2. Germline CDR1 is SGHAT and CDR2 is FQNNGV. This CDR3 region has 16 residues. Germline trimming cut 2 bases from V and 5 bases from J; bases unmatched to any gene: 6. CDR3 sequence (DNA): TGTGCCAGCAGCTTAAGACTAGCGGAACAGACCGGGGAGCTGTTTTTT. It translates to CASSLRLAEQTGELFF. The complete variable domain, with remaining parts taken from reference TRBV11-2 and TRBJ2-2, reads EAGVAQSPRYKIIEKRQSVAFWCNPISGHATLYWYQQILGQGPKLLIQFQNNGVVDDSQLPKDRFSAERLKGVDSTLKIQPAKLEDSAVYLCASSLRLAEQTGELFFGEGSRLTVL.

CDR3 region: CASSPRGSGAYNEQFF. CDR3 DNA sequence: TGTGCCAGCTCGCCCAGGGGTAGCGGGGCTTACAATGAGCAGTTCTTC. The chain is built from TRBV18 and TRBJ2-1; 8 bases are a match to TRBD2. CDR1 KGHSH and CDR2 LQKENI come from the germline V gene. This CDR3 has 16 residues. Losses at the gene ends were 6 bases for V and 4 bases for J; bases not matched to a gene: 11.

The CDR3 is CASSSDRVETNEKLFF. The CDR3 region has the DNA TGTGCCAGCAGCTCGGACAGGGTGGAAACTAATGAAAAACTGTTTTTT. The chain has TRBV5-5 and TRBJ1-4; 8 bases line up with TRBD1. This CDR3 is built from 16 residues. Trimming removed 3 bases from V and 1 base from J; junction bases left unmatched: 5. Germline-derived CDR1 and CDR2 are SGHKS and YYEKEE (reference sequence).

The V gene is TRBV4-1, the J gene TRBJ2-4, with D hard to call. The CDR3 sequence is 15 residues long. Germline V gene data show CDR1 as MGHRA and CDR2 as YSYEKL. V was clipped by 3 bases and J by 1 base, with 10 bases between them. For the CDR3, the DNA is TGCGCCAGCAGCCACCCCGCGTTGGCCAAAAACATTCAGTACTTC. This codes for CASSHPALAKNIQYF.

The chain carries TRBV4-2 and TRBJ2-1, with 10 bases matching TRBD2. The CDR3 extends over 18 amino acids. The V and J ends lost 1 base and 5 bases, in that order; junction bases with no gene match: 11. Germline CDR1 LGHNA, CDR2 YNFKEQ. DNA of the CDR3: TGTGCCAGCAGCCAAGTTGGGTCTAGCGGGGGCGGCCACAATGAGCAGTTCTTC. Translating gives CASSQVGSSGGGHNEQFF.

This clone has a single count. The rearrangement links TRBV27 to TRBJ1-5, with 7 bases matching TRBD1. The junction had 8 bases not matched to a gene; V was cut back by 4 bases and J by 2 bases. In germline, CDR1 is MNHEY, CDR2 SMNVEV (reference sequence). The CDR3 runs to 16 residues. The CDR3 is CASSSIGTVGNQPQHF. CDR3 nucleotides: TGTGCCAGCAGTTCGATTGGGACAGTGGGCAATCAGCCCCAGCATTTT.

V is TRBV6-5 and J is TRBJ2-7; 8 nucleotides match TRBD2. The germline CDR1 and CDR2 sequences are MNHEY and SVGAGI. CDR3 size: 14 residues. J lost 2 bases, V lost 5 bases, and 5 bases had no gene match. The CDR3 bases are TGTGCCAGCAGTCGGACTAGCCAAACCTACGAGCAGTACTTC. Its protein product is CASSRTSQTYEQYF.

This chain links TRBV15 with TRBJ2-7; D is uncertain. Germline CDR1 and CDR2: LNHNV and YYDKDF (reference sequence). The CDR3 runs to 14 residues. V was pared by 0 bases and J by 0 bases, with 6 bases between. The CDR3 spells CATSRDRSSYEQYF. CDR3 in DNA: TGTGCCACCAGCAGAGATAGGAGCTCCTACGAGCAGTACTTC.

CDR3 loop: CASSPRVVSEAFF. CDR3 coding DNA: TGTGCCAGCAGCCCCCGTGTAGTCTCTGAAGCTTTCTTT. V gene TRBV3-1 (or the pseudogene TRBV3-2) combines with J gene TRBJ1-1; D is undetermined. CDR1 and CDR2 from the germline V gene are LGHDT and YNNKEL (reference sequence). Trimming left V 4 bases short and J 6 bases short, with 12 bases between. This CDR3 has 13 residues.

The genes are TRBV14 and TRBJ1-2; TRBD1 is a possible D gene (6 bases). The CDR3 is made up of 16 amino acids. Germline CDR1 SGHDN, CDR2 FVKESK. Trimming pared 3 bases from V and 2 bases from J, leaving 16 bases between. The chain's CDR3 is CASSQGNRVGNYGYTF. The CDR3 DNA is TGTGCCAGCAGCCAGGGGAACAGGGTCGGGAACTATGGCTACACCTTC.

CDR3 in amino acids: CASGPQGQGPGETQYF. CDR3 in DNA: TGCGCCAGCGGGCCCCAGGGACAGGGGCCCGGGGAGACCCAGTACTTC. The chain recombines TRBV5-1 with TRBJ2-5; 10 nucleotides match TRBD1. CDR3 length: 16 residues. Germline lookup yields CDR1 SGHRS and CDR2 YFSETQ. Trimming removed 7 bases from V and 5 bases from J; junction bases left unmatched: 14.

This clone was observed a single time. The chain is built from TRBV21-1 and TRBJ1-1; the D call TRBD1 from the table was never checked on the DNA. TRBV21-1 counts as a pseudogene. CDR3 size: 14 residues. CDR3 DNA sequence: TGTGCCAGCAGCCCTTACAGGGATGGCACTGAAGCTTTCTTT. It yields the protein CASSPYRDGTEAFF.

The rearrangement joins TRBV5-5 to TRBJ2-2; 9 bases fit TRBD1. Germline CDR1 and CDR2: SGHKS and YYEKEE (reference sequence). The CDR3 has 15 residues. J lost 6 bases, V lost 4 bases, and 7 bases had no gene match. For the CDR3, the DNA is TGTGCCAGCAGCCCCGACAGGGGGTGGGCCGGGGAGCTGTTTTTT. It codes for CASSPDRGWAGELFF. The complete variable domain, with remaining parts taken from reference TRBV5-5 and TRBJ2-2, reads DAGVTQSPTHLIKTRGQQVTLRCSPISGHKSVSWYQQVLGQGPQFIFQYYEKEERGRGNFPDRFSARQFPNYSSELNVNALLLGDSALYLCASSPDRGWAGELFFGEGSRLTVL.

V is TRBV9 and J is TRBJ2-7; 7 positions match TRBD1. The length of the CDR3 is 15 residues. Germline V gene sequence: CDR1 SGDLS, CDR2 YYNGEE. J lost 5 bases, V lost 0 bases, and 8 bases had no gene match. DNA of the CDR3: TGTGCCAGCAGCGTAGTAGGGGGCGGTGGGAACGAGCAGTACTTC. Encoded protein: CASSVVGGGGNEQYF.

V is TRBV24-1 and J is TRBJ2-3; D uncertain. Deletions cut 5 bases from V and 2 bases from J, with 10 bases between. This CDR3 contains 14 residues. The germline V gene has CDR1 KGHDR and CDR2 SFDVKD. CDR3 sequence reads: CATSGLQHTDTQYF. The CDR3 coding sequence is TGTGCCACCAGTGGCCTACAGCACACAGATACGCAGTATTTT.

This sequence joins TRBV4-1 and TRBJ2-3, with TRBD1 as a possible D gene (5 bases). The germline gives CDR1 MGHRA, CDR2 YSYEKL. This CDR3 is built from 17 residues. V was clipped by 1 base and J by 0 bases, with 14 bases between them. CDR3 coding DNA: TGCGCCAGCAGCCAAGGTGGGTGGGGCTCTAGCACAGATACGCAGTATTTT. Its translation is CASSQGGWGSSTDTQYF.

The V and J genes are TRBV3-1 (or the pseudogene TRBV3-2) and TRBJ2-1; 9 bases map to TRBD2. With V trimmed by 4 bases and J by 10 bases, 11 bases remained unmatched. Germline CDR1 is LGHDT and CDR2 is YNNKEL (reference sequence). The CDR3 spans 15 residues. The CDR3 here is CASSPPTGLAGEQFF. The CDR3 DNA reads as TGTGCCAGCAGCCCCCCAACCGGGCTAGCGGGGGAGCAGTTCTTC.